A selection of T cell receptor beta chains follows, all from one sample in a study of control samples from healthy donors and cancer patients. Data came from immunoSEQ multiplex PCR; TCRdb stores just in-frame clones and leaves some out. The sample carries approximately 100,000 clones, roughly 86% recorded once. Sequencing used blood. These receptors all come from a man in his sixties in good health. CDR3s include the opening cysteine and the closing phenylalanine or tryptophan.

v_call: TRBV7-8
j_call: TRBJ2-7
cdr3_aa: CASSLNSYEQYF

v_call: TRBV30
j_call: TRBJ2-7
cdr3_aa: CAWRFGGAAYEQYF

v_call: TRBV29-1
j_call: TRBJ2-1
cdr3_aa: CSAGTPNKDEQFF

v_call: TRBV14
j_call: TRBJ2-1
cdr3_aa: CASSQREGRLDNEQFF

v_call: TRBV2
j_call: TRBJ2-3
cdr3_aa: CASSFSGSGDTQYF

v_call: TRBV29-1
j_call: TRBJ2-1
cdr3_aa: CSVGAVAHNEQFF

v_call: TRBV4-2
j_call: TRBJ2-7
cdr3_aa: CASSPGPTYEQYF

v_call: TRBV3-1/TRBV3-2
j_call: TRBJ1-3
cdr3_aa: CASSQGTGLATIYF

v_call: TRBV30
j_call: TRBJ1-6
cdr3_aa: CAWSVSGTGVSPLHF

v_call: TRBV19
j_call: TRBJ2-1
cdr3_aa: CASSSRAGGPANEQFF

v_call: TRBV7-3
j_call: TRBJ2-5
cdr3_aa: CASSLRGGLAGVRGETQYF

v_call: TRBV28
j_call: TRBJ2-1
cdr3_aa: CASSFLGELEFF

v_call: TRBV5-6
j_call: TRBJ2-2
cdr3_aa: CASSFWTVSTGELFF

v_call: TRBV7-9
j_call: TRBJ2-5
cdr3_aa: CASSSGRLGETQYF

v_call: TRBV5-4
j_call: TRBJ1-1
cdr3_aa: CASSSPASPNTEAFF